The clone carrying this T cell receptor (beta chain) is large by share. Its matching antigen is unknown. The entry originates in a study of circulating CD8 cells and anti-PD-1 response in melanoma. Study details: Complete or partial response defined responders; stable or progressive disease, non-responders.

TCR libraries were prepared from around 15 ng of total RNA with the QIAseq Immune Repertoire TCR panel. TCRdb passed the reads through MiXCR, listing each CDR3 protein once. The sample includes around 360 distinct CDR3 sequences, under 15% of them seen just once. Live CD3+CD8+TCRalphabeta+ cells were sorted into four subsets by PD-1 and/or TIGIT. Study results and caveats: Published repertoire comparisons used only baseline and M1 samples. Patients included both untreated and previously treated individuals. TIGIT repertoires were least diverse, DNEG repertoires most diverse.

V shed 2 bases and J shed 6 bases, with 8 bases lying between them. This CDR3 is 14 amino acids long. Looked up from germline, CDR1 is MDHEN and CDR2 is SYDVKM. The input for sequencing was CD8+ T cells from PBMCs, taken at baseline or after one month of anti-PD-1 therapy (not recorded which). The sequence was obtained from a human donor with melanoma. The chain is built from TRBV28 and TRBJ2-6, with a possible D match to TRBD2 (5 bases). CDR3 sequence: CASSLPGEANVLTF. As DNA, the CDR3 is TGTGCCAGCAGTTTACCCGGGGAGGCCAACGTCCTGACTTTC.